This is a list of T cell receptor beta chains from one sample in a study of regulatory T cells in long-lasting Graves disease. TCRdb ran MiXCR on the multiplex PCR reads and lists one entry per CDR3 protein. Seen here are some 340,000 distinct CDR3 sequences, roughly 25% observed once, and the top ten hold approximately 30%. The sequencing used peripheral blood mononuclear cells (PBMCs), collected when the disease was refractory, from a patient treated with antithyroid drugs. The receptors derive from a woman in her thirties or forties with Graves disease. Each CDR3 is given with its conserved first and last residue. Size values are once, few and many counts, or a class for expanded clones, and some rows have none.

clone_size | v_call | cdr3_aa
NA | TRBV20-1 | CSARKTSGSPTDTQYF
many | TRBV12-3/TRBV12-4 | CASHGGGIGYGYTF
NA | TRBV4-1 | CASSQDLGTGEYEQYF
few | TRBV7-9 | CASSLLGQNTEAFF
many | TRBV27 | CASSFGTGAYEQYF
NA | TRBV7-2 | CASSLAKGTSPLHF
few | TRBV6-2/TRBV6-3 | CASSSPGTANEKLFF
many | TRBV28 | CSSSEPGRETYEQYF
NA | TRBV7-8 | CASSLEPNRVGNQPQHF
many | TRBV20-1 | CSARVAAGYTF
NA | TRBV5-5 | CASSFYTNTEAFF
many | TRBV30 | CAWRRGRTEAFF
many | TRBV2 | CASSRIMGAYEQYF
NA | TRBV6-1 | CASSGSWDYGYTF
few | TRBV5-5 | CASSLDPGTTYYEQYF
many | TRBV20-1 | CSASPQGYNQPQHF
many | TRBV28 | CASSRQRTYEQYF
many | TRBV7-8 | CASSLNSGLAGIAKNIQYF
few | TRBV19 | CASSTGDWSYEQYF
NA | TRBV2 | CASSGGTGYNEQFF
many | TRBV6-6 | CASSYDDTNTEAFF
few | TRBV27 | CASSYIGQGYEQYF
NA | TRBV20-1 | CSATGVMNTEAFF
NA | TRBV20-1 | CSARDLVRGSNTEAFF
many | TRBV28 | CASSPFSYEQYF
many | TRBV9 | CASSGGHENSPLHF
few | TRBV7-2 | CASSGQLTGDSPLHF
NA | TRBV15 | CATSKDRGHEQFF
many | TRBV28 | CASSPRRGGFDEQFF
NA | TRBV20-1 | CSAVPRTGGFYEQYF
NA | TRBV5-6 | CASTPGTQTGELFF
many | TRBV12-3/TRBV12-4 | CASRTVGGSSYEQYF
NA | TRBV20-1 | CSPNDRNTEAFF
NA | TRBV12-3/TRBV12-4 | CASSLDGGPNYGYTF
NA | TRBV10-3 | CAIRRLAGLSEQFF
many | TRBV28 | CASSYKGIAPYSNQPQHF
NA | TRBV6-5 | CASSYSGRATNEKLFF
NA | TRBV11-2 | CASGRGSGTGRESGNTIYF
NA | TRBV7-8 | CASSSDRGMAYEQYF
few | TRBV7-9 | CASSLEMGSTEAFF
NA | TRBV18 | CASSPHPETQYF
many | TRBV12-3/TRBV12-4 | CASSFWASGYTF
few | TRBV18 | CASSPPGELYGYTF
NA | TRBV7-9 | CASSLWTSGTDTQYF
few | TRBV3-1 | CASRYTSGRTETQYF
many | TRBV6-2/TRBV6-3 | CASSYSTGSGANVLTF
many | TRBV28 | CASSPLVGTQYF